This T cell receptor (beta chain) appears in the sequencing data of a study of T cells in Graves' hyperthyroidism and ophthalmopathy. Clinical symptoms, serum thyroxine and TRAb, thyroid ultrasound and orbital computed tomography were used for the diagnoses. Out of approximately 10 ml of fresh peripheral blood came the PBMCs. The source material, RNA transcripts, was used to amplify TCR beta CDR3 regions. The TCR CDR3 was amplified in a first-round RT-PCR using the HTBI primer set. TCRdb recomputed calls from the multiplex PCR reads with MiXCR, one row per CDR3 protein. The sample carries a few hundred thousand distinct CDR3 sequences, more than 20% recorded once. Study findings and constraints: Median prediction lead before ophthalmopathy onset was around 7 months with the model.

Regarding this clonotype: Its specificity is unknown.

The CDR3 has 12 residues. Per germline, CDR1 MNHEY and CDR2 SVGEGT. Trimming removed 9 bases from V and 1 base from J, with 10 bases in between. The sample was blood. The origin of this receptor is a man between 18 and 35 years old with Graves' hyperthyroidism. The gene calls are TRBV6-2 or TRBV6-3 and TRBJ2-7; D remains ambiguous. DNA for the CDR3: TGTGCCAGTGGGTCGACTTCCTACGAGCAGTACTTC. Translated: CASGSTSYEQYF.